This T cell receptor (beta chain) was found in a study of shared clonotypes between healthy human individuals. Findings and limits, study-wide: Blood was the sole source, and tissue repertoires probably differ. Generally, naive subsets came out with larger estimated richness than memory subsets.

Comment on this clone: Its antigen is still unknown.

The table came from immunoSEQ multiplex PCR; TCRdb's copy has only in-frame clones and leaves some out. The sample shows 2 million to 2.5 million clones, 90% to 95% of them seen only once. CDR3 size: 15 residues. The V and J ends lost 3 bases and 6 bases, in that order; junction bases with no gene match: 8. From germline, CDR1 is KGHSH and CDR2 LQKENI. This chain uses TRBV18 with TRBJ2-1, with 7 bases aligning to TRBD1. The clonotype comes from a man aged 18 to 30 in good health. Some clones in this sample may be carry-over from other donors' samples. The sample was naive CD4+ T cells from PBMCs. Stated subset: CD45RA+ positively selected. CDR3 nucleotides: TGTGCCAGCTCACCCCGGACAGGATCCCGCAATGAGCAGTTCTTC. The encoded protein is CASSPRTGSRNEQFF.